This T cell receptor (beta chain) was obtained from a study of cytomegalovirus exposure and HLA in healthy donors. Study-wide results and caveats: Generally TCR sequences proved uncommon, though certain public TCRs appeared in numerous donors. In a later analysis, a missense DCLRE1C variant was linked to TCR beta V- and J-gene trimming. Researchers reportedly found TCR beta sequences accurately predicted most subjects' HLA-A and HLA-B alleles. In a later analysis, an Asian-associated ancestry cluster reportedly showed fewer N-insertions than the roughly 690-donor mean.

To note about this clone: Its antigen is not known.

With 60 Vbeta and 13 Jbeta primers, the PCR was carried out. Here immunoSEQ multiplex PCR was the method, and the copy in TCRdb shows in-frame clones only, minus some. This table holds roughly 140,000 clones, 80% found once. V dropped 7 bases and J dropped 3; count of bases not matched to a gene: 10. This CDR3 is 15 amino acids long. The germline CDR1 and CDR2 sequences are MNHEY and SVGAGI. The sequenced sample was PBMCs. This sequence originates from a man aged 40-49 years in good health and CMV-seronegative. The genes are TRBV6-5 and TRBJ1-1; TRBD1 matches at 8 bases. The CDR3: CASKTTGTGDTEAFF. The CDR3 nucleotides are TGTGCCAGCAAGACCACAGGGACAGGAGACACTGAAGCTTTCTTT.